The clone carrying this T cell receptor (beta chain) was seen repeatedly, ten times or more. Its matching antigen is unknown. Only in-frame clones appear in the TCRdb table, and some are missing; sequencing was by immunoSEQ multiplex PCR. This sample carries about 28,000 clones, roughly four fifths of them seen once, and the ten largest clones take around 32%. This entry comes from a study of OX40 agonist ivuxolimab in advanced cancers. Study background: Dose-escalation patients had hepatocellular carcinoma, melanoma, renal cell or head and neck cancer. Broader study findings: Averaged across samples, CD8+ T cells carried more expanded clones than CD4+ did.

The sequenced sample was CD4+ or CD8+ T cells sorted from blood, obtained in a trial of the OX40 agonist ivuxolimab. This clonotype was sampled from an adult with an advanced solid tumor such as melanoma, head and neck, liver or kidney cancer.

The CDR3 DNA reads TGCGCCAGCAGCCAAGATCGGAGCTTGCAAGAGACCCAGTACTTC. Protein: CASSQDRSLQETQYF. This rearrangement joins TRBV4-1 to TRBJ2-5; no definite D call. Germline V gene lookup returns CDR1 MGHRA and CDR2 YSYEKL. The CDR3 is 15 amino acids. The V and J ends lost 0 bases and 2 bases respectively, with 10 bases between them.